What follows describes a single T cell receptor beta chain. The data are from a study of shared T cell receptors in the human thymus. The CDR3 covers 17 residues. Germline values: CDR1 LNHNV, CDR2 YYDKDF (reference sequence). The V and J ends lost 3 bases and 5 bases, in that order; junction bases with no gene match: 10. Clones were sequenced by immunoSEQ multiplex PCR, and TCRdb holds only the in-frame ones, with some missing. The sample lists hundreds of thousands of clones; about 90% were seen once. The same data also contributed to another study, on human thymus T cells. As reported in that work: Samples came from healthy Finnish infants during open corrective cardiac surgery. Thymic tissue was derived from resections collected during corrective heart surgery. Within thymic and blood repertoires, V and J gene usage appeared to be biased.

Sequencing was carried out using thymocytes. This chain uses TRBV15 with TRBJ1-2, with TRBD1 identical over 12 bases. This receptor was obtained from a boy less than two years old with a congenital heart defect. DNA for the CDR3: TGTGCCACCAGCAGCCCGGGACAGGGGGCCTTTCGGTATGGCTACACCTTC. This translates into CATSSPGQGAFRYGYTF.